Following are 20 T cell receptor beta chains from one sample sequenced in a study of blood T cells in healthy people across ages. Combining a sample-barcoded 5' primer with a J-beta primer mix, a second PCR ran for roughly 7 to 11 cycles. TCRdb called the 5' RACE reads again in MiXCR, with one record for every CDR3 protein. The sample has approximately 1.5 million distinct CDR3 sequences; around 35% are singletons. The sample was blood. The receptors shown here come from a woman aged 25-40 years in good health.

The CDR3 coding sequence is TGCAGTGCTCCTGGACTAGAGAGCACAGATACGCAGTATTTT. Its translation: CSAPGLESTDTQYF. This chain links TRBV20-1 with TRBJ2-3; TRBD2 aligns across 7 bases. This CDR3 region has 14 residues. The germline CDR1 and CDR2 sequences are DFQATT and SNEGSKA (reference sequence). V trimming: 5 bases; J trimming: 0 bases; junction bases outside the gene matches: 5.

The chain employs TRBV11-2 and TRBJ2-1; D is uncertain. V was shortened by 4 bases and J by 8 bases, with 24 bases between the two germline ends. CDR1 is SGHAT and CDR2 is FQNNGV in the germline V gene. This CDR3 has 17 amino acids. The CDR3 sequence is CASSSVVLDIYQHEQFF. The CDR3 DNA reads as TGTGCCAGCAGCTCAGTAGTCCTAGATATATATCAACATGAGCAGTTCTTC.

The chain recombines TRBV9 with TRBJ1-2; 11 bases match TRBD1. Trimming at V came to 3 bases and at J to 7 bases, leaving 14 bases not matched to a gene. Germline CDR1 and CDR2: SGDLS and YYNGEE. CDR3 length equals 17 residues. The CDR3 nucleotides are TGTGCCAGCAGCGCTGGGCGGACAGGGGGCGACTACTGTGGCTACACCTTC. It translates to CASSAGRTGGDYCGYTF. The full variable domain, with the rest looked up from reference TRBV9 and TRBJ1-2, is DSGVTQTPKHLITATGQRVTLRCSPRSGDLSVYWYQQSLDQGLQFLIQYYNGEERAKGNILERFSAQQFPDLHSELNLSSLELGDSALYFCASSAGRTGGDYCGYTFGSGTRLTVV.

The J gene is TRBJ2-2, the V gene TRBV20-1, with D uncertain. The CDR3 totals 13 residues. The germline V gene encodes CDR1 DFQATT and CDR2 SNEGSKA (reference sequence). The germline V and J ends were trimmed by 6 bases and 3 bases, with 11 bases remaining between them. CDR3 DNA sequence: TGCAGTGCGGTTTTGGGGTACACCGGGGAGCTGTTTTTT. Translating it yields CSAVLGYTGELFF.

This clonotype was picked up a small number of times. This chain connects TRBV11-2 to TRBJ2-7; D unclear. Germline V gene sequence: CDR1 SGHAT, CDR2 FQNNGV. This CDR3 has 14 amino acids. Trimming cost V 0 bases and J 4 bases, with 10 bases left between them. CDR3 DNA: TGTGCCAGCAGCTTAGATCTGGACCGTTACGAGCAGTACTTC. Translating it yields CASSLDLDRYEQYF.

This CDR3 is CATSSSPGLATDTQYF. The DNA for the CDR3 is TGTGCCACCAGCAGCTCCCCAGGACTAGCCACAGATACGCAGTATTTT. This chain links TRBV15 with TRBJ2-3; TRBD2 agrees at 8 bases. The ends lost 3 bases at V and 2 bases at J; junction bases unmatched: 7. This CDR3 has 16 amino acids. Germline CDR1 and CDR2: LNHNV and YYDKDF (reference sequence).

In its sample, this clonotype was seen a few times. J is TRBJ1-2 and V is TRBV18, with 7 positions matching TRBD1. Trimming cost V 3 bases and J 7 bases; bases outside gene matches: 8. The CDR3 has 14 amino acids. The germline CDR1 and CDR2 sequences are KGHSH and LQKENI. The chain's CDR3 is CASSPGTDLGGYTF. DNA for the CDR3: TGTGCCAGCTCACCTGGGACAGACCTTGGTGGCTACACCTTC.

This clonotype was detected only a few times. This sequence joins TRBV2 and TRBJ1-2; 9 bases map to TRBD1. The germline V gene encodes CDR1 SNHLY and CDR2 FYNNEI. Trimming took 10 bases from V and 0 from J; bases not matched to a gene: 3. This CDR3 contains 13 residues. This chain's CDR3 is CATDRGSNYGYTF. The CDR3 nucleotides are TGTGCCACGGACAGGGGATCTAACTATGGCTACACCTTC.

This clonotype was detected once. The genes are TRBV27 and TRBJ2-5; either TRBD1 or TRBD2 may fit D (6 bases each). Judging by the DNA end, TRBJ2-7 fits better; the J call may be wrong. CDR1 and CDR2 from the germline V gene are MNHEY and SMNVEV (reference sequence). CDR3 length: 14 amino acids. CDR3 in amino acids: CASSRRGRTYEQYF. The CDR3 region has the DNA TGTGCCAGCAGTCGACGGGGGCGGACCTACGAGCAGTACTTC.

Many counts were recorded for this clonotype. CDR3 nucleotide sequence: TGTGCCAGCACTGGGGGGCGAATTCATGAGCAGTTCTTC. It is translated as CASTGGRIHEQFF. The chain has TRBV27 and TRBJ2-1; possibly TRBD1 or TRBD2 for D (6 bases each). Trimming removed 7 bases from V and 8 bases from J, with 15 bases in between. Germline V gene sequence: CDR1 MNHEY, CDR2 SMNVEV (reference sequence). The CDR3 runs to 13 residues.

The rearrangement uses TRBV20-1 and TRBJ2-3; tentative D call: TRBD2 (5 bases). Germline V gives CDR1 DFQATT, CDR2 SNEGSKA (reference sequence). The CDR3 consists of 13 residues. V lost 0 bases and J 6 bases, leaving 10 bases between the germline ends. The CDR3 nucleotides read TGCAGTGCTAGAGATTCGGGGTGGGATACGCAGTATTTT. It yields the protein CSARDSGWDTQYF.

This clonotype was counted a few times. The chain joins TRBV2 to TRBJ2-3; D gene uncertain. Trimming pared 6 bases from V and 2 bases from J, leaving 9 bases between. In germline, CDR1 is SNHLY, CDR2 FYNNEI. The CDR3 contains 13 residues. Here the CDR3 reads CASSGSYTDTQYF. The CDR3 DNA reads as TGTGCCAGCAGCGGAAGCTACACAGATACGCAGTATTTT.

The rearrangement joins TRBV10-3 to TRBJ2-7; D is unresolved. V lost 0 bases to trimming and J lost 1 base, with 10 bases between them. CDR1 and CDR2 from the germline V gene are ENHRY and SYGVKD. The CDR3 totals 15 residues. Here the CDR3 reads CAISESNHNSYEQYF. CDR3 coding DNA: TGTGCCATCAGTGAGTCGAACCACAATTCCTACGAGCAGTACTTC.

This rearrangement joins TRBV7-9 to TRBJ2-3; weak D call: TRBD2 (6 bases). The CDR3 length is 15 residues. Trimming took off 3 bases at V and 2 bases at J, with 12 bases between the two ends. Germline V gives CDR1 SEHNR, CDR2 FQNEAQ (reference sequence). Here the CDR3 DNA reads TGTGCCAGCAGCTTTGGGACTGCCCACACAGATACGCAGTATTTT. The encoded protein is CASSFGTAHTDTQYF.

There are a few counts of this clonotype. The chain combines TRBV12-3 or TRBV12-4 with TRBJ2-1; D call uncertain. Trimming stripped 6 bases from V and 0 bases from J, with 9 bases between. This CDR3 region has 14 residues. CDR3 in amino acids: CASSRPNSYNEQFF. In nucleotides, the CDR3 is TGTGCCAGCAGCCGACCGAACTCCTACAATGAGCAGTTCTTC.

This clonotype was seen a few times. The chain uses TRBV11-2 and TRBJ2-1; 16 bases are a match to TRBD2. Per the germline V gene, CDR1 is SGHAT and CDR2 is FQNNGV. V dropped 5 bases and J dropped 6; count of bases not matched to a gene: 10. This CDR3 comprises 18 residues. CDR3 residues: CASSAPGLAGGLSNEQFF. The CDR3 DNA is TGTGCCAGCAGCGCCCCGGGACTAGCGGGGGGGCTGAGCAATGAGCAGTTCTTC.

As concerns this clonotype: This likely comes from a read error, as the CDR3 has no conserved phenylalanine or tryptophan at its end. The chain uses TRBV29-1 and TRBJ1-2; D unresolved. V lost 0 bases to trimming and J lost 3 bases, with 8 bases between them. The CDR3 is 13 residues long. CDR1 is SQVTM, CDR2 ANQGSEA, per germline. The CDR3 spells CSVEEQLHYGYTS. In nucleotides, the CDR3 is TGCAGCGTTGAAGAACAGCTCCACTATGGCTACACCTCC.

In its sample, this clonotype was seen many times. The rearrangement links TRBV20-1 to TRBJ2-1, with D unclear. The V end lost 0 bases, the J end lost 4 bases, and 16 bases lay between the germline ends. Germline V lookup: CDR1 DFQATT, CDR2 SNEGSKA (reference sequence). The CDR3 runs to 16 residues. This chain's CDR3 is CSARDWKSPEYNEQFF. CDR3 DNA: TGCAGTGCTAGAGATTGGAAGTCGCCGGAATACAATGAGCAGTTCTTC.

The V call is TRBV7-2, the J call TRBJ1-5; D gene ambiguous. CDR1 SGHTA and CDR2 FQGNSA come from the germline V gene. Trimming took off 6 bases at V and 1 base at J, with 13 bases between the two ends. CDR3 length: 15 residues. The CDR3 loop reads CASRSPGLSNQPQHF. The CDR3, as DNA: TGTGCCAGCAGGTCCCCGGGTCTCAGCAATCAGCCCCAGCATTTT. The full variable domain, in which reference TRBV7-2 and TRBJ1-5 provide the parts outside the CDR3, is GAGVSQSPSNKVTEKGKDVELRCDPISGHTALYWYRQSLGQGLEFLIYFQGNSAPDKSGLPSDRFSAERTGGSVSTLTIQRTQQEDSAVYLCASRSPGLSNQPQHFGDGTRLSIL.

The chain is built from TRBV12-3 or TRBV12-4 and TRBJ2-3, with D unresolved. Trimming took 3 bases from V and 15 from J, leaving 22 bases between them. The CDR3 runs 14 residues. The CDR3 DNA follows: TGTGCCAGCAGTTTGAGCAGAAGCACAGATGCGGAATATTTT. It specifies CASSLSRSTDAEYF.